This T cell receptor beta chain appears in the sequencing data of a study of cytomegalovirus exposure and HLA in healthy donors. Overall study context: An earlier analysis identified fewer than 130 million unique TCR beta sequences in about 170 million T cells.

General study findings and limits: Some V segments could not be told apart, so they were left out, TRBV6-2 and TRBV6-3 among them. Later work found that TCR association rates differed between HLA loci; DRB1 had the most and HLA-C the fewest. The authors later linked a missense DCLRE1C variant to TCR beta V- and J-gene trimming.

Concerning this clone itself: Its antigen is unidentified.

The PCR employed 60 Vbeta primers together with 13 Jbeta primers. Sequencing used immunoSEQ multiplex PCR; TCRdb keeps in-frame clones, though not all of them. The sample records under 200,000 clones, less than 90% being singletons. V was trimmed by 4 bases and J by 3 bases, leaving 12 bases between them. This CDR3 spans 13 amino acids. From germline, CDR1 is GTSNPN and CDR2 SVGIG (reference sequence). The material sequenced was PBMCs. V usage is TRBV30 and J usage is TRBJ2-5, with D possibly being TRBD1 (6 bases). The receptor's source is a woman aged 25 to 39 in good health and CMV-seronegative. The CDR3 loop reads CAWMGTFKETQYF. In DNA, the CDR3 is TGTGCCTGGATGGGGACATTCAAAGAGACCCAGTACTTC.